This TCR beta chain appears in the sequencing data of a study of OX40 agonist ivuxolimab in advanced cancers. Study as a whole: Age averaged around 58 years (range about 23 to 80), and approximately 80% were male.

To note about this clone: Its antigen is not known.

Between the trimmed V and J ends, which lost 5 bases and 0 bases, there was a span of 11 bases. The CDR3 extends over 15 amino acids. CDR1 is MDHEN, CDR2 SYDVKM, per germline. Clones were sequenced by immunoSEQ multiplex PCR, and TCRdb holds only the in-frame ones, with some missing. The table lists 35,000 to 50,000 clones, roughly 89% of them singletons. Broader study findings: Dose levels from 0.1 to 3.0 mg/kg saw CD4+ and CD8+ blood T cells expand clonally by week 6. Near-lowest levels of clonal expansion characterized partial responders at 0.1-3.0 mg/kg. Several nonresponders also turned out to have low normalized T-cell clonal expansion.

V and J are TRBV28 and TRBJ2-1; a possible D gene is TRBD2 (6 bases). The clonotype was recovered from an adult with an advanced solid tumor such as melanoma, head and neck, liver or kidney cancer. Sequences were derived from CD4+ or CD8+ T cells sorted from blood, sampled in a trial of the OX40 agonist ivuxolimab. The CDR3 coding sequence is TGTGCCAGCAGTCCGGCCGGGAGCTCCTACAATGAGCAGTTCTTC. The encoded protein is CASSPAGSSYNEQFF. The entire variable domain, with the rest obtained from reference TRBV28 and TRBJ2-1, is as follows: DVKVTQSSRYLVKRTGEKVFLECVQDMDHENMFWYRQDPGLGLRLIYFSYDVKMKEKGDIPEGYSVSREKKERFSLILESASTNQTSMYLCASSPAGSSYNEQFFGPGTRLTVL.